What follows is one T cell receptor (beta chain) and its context. This clone's antigen is unknown. One base away there is no much larger clone; base qualities are not given. Trimming takes 2 bases from V and 3 bases from J, and the germline ends sit 10 bases apart. The germline V gene provides CDR1 KGHSY and CDR2 FQNENV. There are 14 amino acids in the CDR3, from cysteine to phenylalanine inclusive. The sequence is cut down to CDR3 DNA, 42 bases in frame from base 1. The data were obtained in a study of radiation and T cells in renal cell carcinoma (dated by TCRdb to 2018 to 2021). As for the study more broadly: Samples were obtained from a clinical trial, in which 15 Gy stereotactic body radiation therapy was delivered to primary renal cell carcinomas and nephrectomy was performed 4 weeks later. In total, 50 or so samples, comprising 25 or so tumors and some 27 peripheral blood samples, were subjected to TCR beta sequencing. Across all 53 samples, several million unique CDR3 nucleotide sequences encoding 2,658,974 unique CDR3 amino acid sequences were identified.

Following the manufacturer's recommendations, the immunoSEQ kit was used to generate TCR beta libraries from genomic DNA. To prepare libraries, a first multiplex PCR with proprietary primers was run, followed by a second PCR that added unique barcodes, and a bead cleanup was done after each round. A kit-provided positive control reaction and a negative control reaction were included in every sample batch. The final libraries were assessed on an Agilent 4200 TapeStation D1000 ScreenTape, pooled by volume, and quantified by qPCR. Sequencing ran on an Illumina NextSeq500 with a MidOutput 150-cycle cartridge, using 156 Read1 and 15 Index1 cycles with kit custom primers. The pooled library was loaded at roughly 1 pM, and about 20% PhiX control was spiked in. Per the original workflow: Vendor-processed data were analyzed in R, and a clonotype was defined as all T cells sharing the same CDR3 nucleotide sequence. In the clone abundance analyses, frequencies in each sample were normalized to that sample's 10,000 most abundant clones. Public T cell clones, which averaged fewer than five per sample, were removed prior to analysis. Tumor-enriched and baseline blood-enriched clonotypes were defined by at least a 32-fold difference in abundance between compartments. A beta-binomial differential abundance model was applied to find clonotypes that expanded or contracted between blood time points. Tumor-blood repertoire similarity was measured with the Baroni-Urbani and Buser coefficient, and groups were compared using two-tailed Wilcoxon tests in R. TCRdb holds this immuneACCESS table with in-frame rearrangements only. Some clones are missing; in checked studies, unresolved V genes explain under half, and the rest has no known cause. That table is the source of V, J and clone size, and D and trimming were worked out from the DNA. The sample has about 61,000 clones on record, approximately 84% of them singletons. Of the sample, under 7.5% falls within the top ten clones.

The full study reports these points: Because the trial had a single-armed design, the trial could not examine how radiation dose or scheduling affected the TCR repertoire. Top tumor clonotypes rose in blood from baseline to 2 weeks post-radiation, then contracted by 4 weeks, suggesting transient expansion of tumor-resident clones. No pretreatment tumor biopsies were available, so the baseline intratumoral presence of clonotypes could not be determined. Changes in the blood repertoire were not tracked past 4 weeks after treatment.

Interpreted using the paper, the time point label stands for: baseline pretreatment blood. Read against the paper, the sample's treatment or condition label means: 15 Gy SBRT to primary tumor, nephrectomy 4 weeks later. Serial peripheral blood from radiation-treated patients was sampled at baseline, 2 weeks and 4 weeks after SBRT to track tumor-enriched clonotypes. Every patient had renal cell carcinoma of clear cell pathology. The QIAamp DNA Blood Mini Kit (Qiagen) was used to prepare genomic DNA for TCR sequencing. Samples were included in the analyses only if all quality control checks were passed.

This specimen was blood, taken from a patient whose treatment included radiotherapy and nephrectomy. The receptor comes from a man aged 55-75 years with renal cell carcinoma. The rearrangement joined TRBV16 to TRBJ1-1; no D segment can be confidently identified. The DNA sequence is as follows: TGTGCCAGCAGCCAACGAACGGGTTACACTGAAGCTTTCTTT. Its translation reads: CASSQRTGYTEAFF.